One and the same sample provided the 21 T cell receptor beta chains below, sequenced in a study of T cell repertoires in cytomegalovirus infection. The antigens these receptors bind are not known. Via MiXCR, TCRdb re-called the reads, giving one row per CDR3 protein. The sample holds some 940,000 distinct CDR3 sequences, approximately 31% seen once. The source was cultured CD8+ T cells from PBMCs, collected from culture after CMV antigen stimulation. These receptors all stem from a human donor in good health (CMV status not recorded). Some clones in this sample may be carry-over from other donors' samples.

This clonotype was counted ten times or more. This CDR3 is CASSLGLARSNEQFF. The CDR3 nucleotides read TGTGCCAGCAGCTTAGGTCTAGCCAGAAGCAATGAGCAGTTCTTC. V usage is TRBV7-6 and J usage is TRBJ2-1; a weak D match, TRBD2 (5 bases). The V end was cut by 1 base, the J end by 6 bases, with 13 bases between. Germline values: CDR1 SGHVS, CDR2 FNYEAQ. The CDR3 runs 15 residues.

The chain has TRBV6-2 or TRBV6-3 and TRBJ2-1, with 15 positions matching TRBD2. Per germline, CDR1 MNHEY and CDR2 SVGEGT. J lost 5 bases, V lost 4 bases, and 3 bases had no gene match. The CDR3 spans 16 residues. CDR3 region: CASSWGLAGGDNEQFF. The CDR3 region has the DNA TGTGCCAGCAGTTGGGGACTAGCGGGGGGTGACAATGAGCAGTTCTTC.

The chain joins TRBV10-3 to TRBJ2-7, with a weak D call TRBD1 (6 bases). In germline, CDR1 is ENHRY, CDR2 SYGVKD. CDR3 length: 13 amino acids. The CDR3 loop is CASQAAGEYEQYF. Written as DNA, the CDR3 is TGTGCTTCCCAAGCGGCAGGGGAATACGAGCAGTACTTC.

The sample holds a few counts of this clonotype. The CDR3 spells CATEVGYGYTF. CDR3 DNA: TGTGCCACCGAGGTCGGTTATGGCTACACCTTC. The genes are TRBV12-3 or TRBV12-4 and TRBJ1-2; no clear D. CDR3 length: 11 amino acids. The V gene lost 10 bases and the J gene lost 5 bases, with 11 bases spanning the gap.

The chain links TRBV6-5 to TRBJ2-2; D uncertain. CDR3 length: 12 amino acids. V lost 11 bases, J lost 7 bases, and 14 bases lay in between. Looked up from germline, CDR1 is MNHEY and CDR2 is SVGAGI. The CDR3 DNA reads TGTGCCGTCAGGTATCTCTACGGGGAGCTGTTTTTT. It yields the protein CAVRYLYGELFF.

This sequence joins TRBV11-3 and TRBJ2-1, with D unresolved. The CDR3 loop spans 14 amino acids. CDR1 and CDR2 (germline): SGHNT, YENEEA. The V gene lost 5 bases and the J gene lost 8 bases, with 16 bases spanning the gap. The CDR3 sequence: CASSPGGQWHEQFF. Here the CDR3 DNA reads TGTGCCAGCAGCCCTGGTGGGCAATGGCATGAGCAGTTCTTC.

This clonotype was picked up a small number of times. This sequence joins TRBV6-5 and TRBJ1-1; D may be TRBD1 (5 bases). Trimming took off 6 bases at V and 5 bases at J, with 25 bases between the two ends. Germline V CDR1 and CDR2: MNHEY, SVGAGI. The CDR3 covers 17 residues. The CDR3 bases are TGTGCCAGCAGCCCTTCTGGGGCAGGGCCGGTTGTGACTGAAGCTTTCTTT. Amino acids: CASSPSGAGPVVTEAFF.

The chain has TRBV7-8 and TRBJ2-2; 13 nucleotides line up with TRBD2. Germline CDR1 reads SGHVS; CDR2 reads FQNEAQ. V lost 5 bases and J lost 4; bases outside the gene matches: 4. The CDR3 has 16 residues. CDR3 loop: CASSQRLAGGTGELFF. The CDR3 nucleotides read TGTGCCAGCAGCCAAAGACTAGCGGGGGGCACCGGGGAGCTGTTTTTT.

The rearrangement links TRBV5-5 to TRBJ1-5, with unresolved D. The germline V gene has CDR1 SGHKS and CDR2 YYEKEE (reference sequence). V lost 1 base and J lost 3, with 5 bases in between. The CDR3 length is 13 residues. The CDR3 DNA reads TGTGCCAGCAGCTTGATGGCCAATCAGCCCCAGCATTTT. Translated: CASSLMANQPQHF. The whole variable domain, filled in from reference TRBV5-5 and TRBJ1-5, reads DAGVTQSPTHLIKTRGQQVTLRCSPISGHKSVSWYQQVLGQGPQFIFQYYEKEERGRGNFPDRFSARQFPNYSSELNVNALLLGDSALYLCASSLMANQPQHFGDGTRLSIL.

This chain connects TRBV7-3 to TRBJ2-3; D call uncertain. Germline V gene lookup returns CDR1 SGHTA and CDR2 FQGTGA. CDR3 size: 13 residues. V lost 5 bases, J lost 6 bases, and 12 bases lay in between. CDR3 protein: CASSPDLGDTQYF. The DNA of the CDR3 is TGTGCCAGCAGCCCCGACTTGGGTGATACGCAGTATTTT.

V and J are TRBV7-9 and TRBJ1-2; possible D gene TRBD1, 5 bases. The CDR3 is made up of 14 amino acids. Germline loops: CDR1 SEHNR, CDR2 FQNEAQ (reference sequence). Deletions cut 1 base from V and 3 bases from J, with 9 bases between. Here the CDR3 DNA reads TGTGCCAGCAGCTTAGTAGGGGAATACTATGGCTACACCTTC. This codes for CASSLVGEYYGYTF.

The J gene is TRBJ2-5, the V gene TRBV4-1; D possibly corresponds to TRBD2 (6 bases). There are 14 residues in the CDR3. The V gene's germline CDR1 is MGHRA and CDR2 YSYEKL. Between the trimmed V and J ends, which lost 0 bases and 7 bases, there was a span of 12 bases. The CDR3 DNA is TGCGCCAGCAGCCAAGATAGCTTGGGGGGGACCCAGTACTTC. Its protein product is CASSQDSLGGTQYF.

This clonotype was seen ten or more times. Here the CDR3 reads CASSFGWLNTEAFF. The CDR3 bases are TGTGCCAGCAGCTTCGGTTGGTTGAACACTGAAGCTTTCTTT. The V call is TRBV7-8, the J call TRBJ1-1; the D is unclear. V lost 3 bases and J lost 0, with 8 bases in between. Germline V CDR1 and CDR2: SGHVS, FQNEAQ. This CDR3 region has 14 residues. The whole variable domain, filled in from reference TRBV7-8 and TRBJ1-1, reads GAGVSQSPRYKVAKRGQDVALRCDPISGHVSLFWYQQALGQGPEFLTYFQNEAQLDKSGLPSDRFFAERPEGSVSTLKIQRTQQEDSAVYLCASSFGWLNTEAFFGQGTRLTVV.

This clonotype was seen more than once but under ten times. The chain links TRBV7-9 to TRBJ1-3, with a tentative D call TRBD1 (5 bases). Trimming took off 5 bases at V and 0 bases at J, with 20 bases between the two ends. CDR3 length: 18 residues. From germline, CDR1 is SEHNR and CDR2 FQNEAQ (reference sequence). CDR3 sequence (DNA): TGTGCCAGCAGCGTTCCCGGGGACCCAGGGCCCTCTGGAAACACCATATATTTT. Translated, it gives CASSVPGDPGPSGNTIYF. Drawing the rest from reference TRBV7-9 and TRBJ1-3, the complete variable domain is DTGVSQNPRHKITKRGQNVTFRCDPISEHNRLYWYRQTLGQGPEFLTYFQNEAQLEKSRLLSDRFSAERPKGSFSTLEIQRTEQGDSAMYLCASSVPGDPGPSGNTIYFGEGSWLTVV.

There are a few counts of this clonotype. V and J are TRBV5-6 and TRBJ2-7, with D tentatively TRBD1 (5 bases). Germline V gene lookup returns CDR1 SGHDT and CDR2 YYEEEE. Trimming took 0 bases from V and 0 from J, leaving 7 bases between them. The CDR3 length is 14 residues. The CDR3 nucleotides are TGTGCCAGCAGCTTGGGACAGAGCTCCTACGAGCAGTACTTC. It specifies CASSLGQSSYEQYF.

This clonotype was counted between two and nine times. The chain joins TRBV20-1 to TRBJ2-3, with D possibly being TRBD2 (6 bases). V lost 0 bases and J lost 3, with 10 bases in between. From germline, CDR1 is DFQATT and CDR2 SNEGSKA (reference sequence). The CDR3 has 14 amino acids. The CDR3 DNA is TGCAGTGCTAGAGATTTCGGGGGAACAGATACGCAGTATTTT. It translates to CSARDFGGTDTQYF.

The V and J genes are TRBV7-6 and TRBJ2-5; D possibly matches TRBD1 or TRBD2 (6 bases each). Germline-derived CDR1 and CDR2 are SGHVS and FNYEAQ. The germline V and J ends were trimmed by 5 bases and 5 bases, with 15 bases remaining between them. The CDR3 has 14 amino acids. The CDR3 region has the DNA TGTGCCAGCAGCCGCACGGGGGCCTCGGAGACCCAGTACTTC. Its protein product is CASSRTGASETQYF.

V usage is TRBV6-5 and J usage is TRBJ2-5, with 9 bases identical to TRBD2. Germline loops: CDR1 MNHEY, CDR2 SVGAGI. The CDR3 spans 16 residues. V lost 2 bases, J lost 5 bases, and 9 bases stayed unmatched. The CDR3 spells CASSYRAGGPRETQYF. CDR3 DNA sequence: TGTGCCAGCAGTTACCGGGCGGGGGGGCCGCGGGAGACCCAGTACTTC.

This chain links TRBV14 with TRBJ1-1; tentatively, D is TRBD1 (5 bases). The CDR3 extends over 12 amino acids. Germline V gives CDR1 SGHDN, CDR2 FVKESK. The V end was cut by 4 bases, the J end by 11 bases, with 14 bases between. The DNA for the CDR3 is TGTGCCAGCAGCCCTGCTCCGGGGCGGGCTTTCTTT. It specifies CASSPAPGRAFF.

A few counts support this clonotype. The V gene is TRBV6-8, the J gene TRBJ1-2; D unresolved. The germline V and J ends were trimmed by 7 bases and 4 bases, with 13 bases remaining between them. The CDR3 spans 13 residues. CDR1 and CDR2 from the germline V gene are MNHGY and SAAAGT. CDR3 nucleotide sequence: TGTGCCAGCACCGCCGACACAACCTATGGCTACACCTTC. This translates into CASTADTTYGYTF.

This clonotype was counted between two and nine times. The V and J genes are TRBV6-1 and TRBJ2-3, with 9 bases identical to TRBD2. The CDR3 has 16 amino acids. V lost 2 bases, J lost 7 bases, and 10 bases stayed unmatched. CDR1 and CDR2 from the germline V gene are MNHNS and SASEGT. CDR3 in DNA: TGTGCCAGCAGTGAATACAGCGGGGGGACTTTCAATACGCAGTATTTT. It encodes CASSEYSGGTFNTQYF.